This T cell receptor beta chain was sequenced for a study of human T cells and chemical hapten exposure. The study's findings and limits: Expanded TCR counts at PT1 were positively correlated with the patch test score.

MiXCR was run by TCRdb on the RACE reads, yielding one entry per CDR3 protein. The sample contains 100,000 or so distinct CDR3 sequences, about a tenth of which appear only once. Germline CDR1 reads KGHSH; CDR2 reads LQKENI. Trimming cost V 3 bases and J 8 bases, with 11 bases left between them. The CDR3 totals 13 residues. Comment on this clonotype: Its cognate antigen is unknown.

Time point given: patch test 2, 6 weeks after DPC sensitization. Indicated treatment: therapeutic diphenylcyclopropenone sensitization with weekly scalp DPC. This clonotype originated in a woman aged 40-49 years with alopecia areata. Some clones in this sample may be carry-over from other donors' samples. The sequences come from whole blood, collected in connection with sensitization to the hapten diphenylcyclopropenone (DPC). The V call is TRBV18, the J call TRBJ2-1; D might be TRBD2 (6 bases). This CDR3 reads CASSPNTGDEQFF. Written as DNA, the CDR3 is TGTGCCAGCTCACCGAATACGGGGGATGAGCAGTTCTTC.